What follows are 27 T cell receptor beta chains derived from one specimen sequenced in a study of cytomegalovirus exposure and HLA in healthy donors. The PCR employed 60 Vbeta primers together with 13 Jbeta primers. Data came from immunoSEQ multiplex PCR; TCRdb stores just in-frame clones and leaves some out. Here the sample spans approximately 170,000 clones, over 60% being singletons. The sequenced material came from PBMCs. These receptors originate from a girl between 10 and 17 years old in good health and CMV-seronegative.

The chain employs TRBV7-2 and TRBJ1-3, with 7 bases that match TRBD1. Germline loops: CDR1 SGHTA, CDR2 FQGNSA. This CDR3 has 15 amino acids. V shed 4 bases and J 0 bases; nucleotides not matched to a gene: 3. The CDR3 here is CASSYRQGSGNTIYF. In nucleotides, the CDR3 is TGTGCCAGCAGCTATCGACAGGGCTCTGGAAACACCATATATTTT. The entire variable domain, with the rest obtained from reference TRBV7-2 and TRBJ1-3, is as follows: GAGVSQSPSNKVTEKGKDVELRCDPISGHTALYWYRQSLGQGLEFLIYFQGNSAPDKSGLPSDRFSAERTGGSVSTLTIQRTQQEDSAVYLCASSYRQGSGNTIYFGEGSWLTVV.

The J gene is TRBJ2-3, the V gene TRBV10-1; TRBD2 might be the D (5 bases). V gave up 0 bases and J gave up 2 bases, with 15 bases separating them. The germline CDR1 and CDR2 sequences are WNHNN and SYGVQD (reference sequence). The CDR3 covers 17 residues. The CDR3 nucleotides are TGCGCCAGCAGTGAGTCCTCCCTAGCATGGTCCACAGATACGCAGTATTTT. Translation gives CASSESSLAWSTDTQYF.

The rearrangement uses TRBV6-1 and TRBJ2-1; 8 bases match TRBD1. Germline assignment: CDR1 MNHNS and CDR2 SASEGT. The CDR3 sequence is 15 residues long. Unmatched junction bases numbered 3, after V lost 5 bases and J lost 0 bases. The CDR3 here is CASSLQGVSYNEQFF. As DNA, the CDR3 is TGTGCCAGCAGTTTACAGGGGGTCTCCTACAATGAGCAGTTCTTC.

CDR3: CASSFTRRPYGYTF. The CDR3 bases are TGTGCCAGCAGCTTTACCCGCAGGCCCTATGGCTACACCTTC. The chain joins TRBV5-6 to TRBJ1-2; D unclear. With 2 bases removed from V and 4 bases from J, the gap between germline ends came to 12 bases. The germline V gene has CDR1 SGHDT and CDR2 YYEEEE. This CDR3 is built from 14 residues.

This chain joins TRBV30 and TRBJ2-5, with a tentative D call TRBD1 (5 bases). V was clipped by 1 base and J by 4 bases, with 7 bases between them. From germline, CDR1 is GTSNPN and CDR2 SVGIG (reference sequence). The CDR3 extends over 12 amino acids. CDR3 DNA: TGTGCCTGGAGTGAGCAGGGAGAGACCCAGTACTTC. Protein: CAWSEQGETQYF.

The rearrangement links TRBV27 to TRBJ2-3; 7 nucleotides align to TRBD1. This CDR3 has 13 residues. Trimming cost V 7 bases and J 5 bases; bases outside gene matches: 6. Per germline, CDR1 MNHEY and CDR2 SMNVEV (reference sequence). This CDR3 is CASKPPGGDTQYF. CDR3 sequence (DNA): TGTGCCAGCAAACCCCCAGGGGGAGATACGCAGTATTTT.

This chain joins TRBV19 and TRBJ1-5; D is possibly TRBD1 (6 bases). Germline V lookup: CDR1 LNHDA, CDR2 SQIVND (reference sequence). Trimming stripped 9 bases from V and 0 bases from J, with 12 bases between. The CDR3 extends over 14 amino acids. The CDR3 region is CASSDRTSNQPQHF. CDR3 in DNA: TGTGCCAGCTCCGACAGGACTAGCAATCAGCCCCAGCATTTT.

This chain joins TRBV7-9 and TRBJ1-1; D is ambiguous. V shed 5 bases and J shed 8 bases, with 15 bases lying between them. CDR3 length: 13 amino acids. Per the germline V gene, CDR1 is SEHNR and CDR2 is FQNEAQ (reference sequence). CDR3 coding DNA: TGTGCCAGCAGCCCCCGGATGGAGGCCGAAGCTTTCTTT. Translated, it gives CASSPRMEAEAFF.

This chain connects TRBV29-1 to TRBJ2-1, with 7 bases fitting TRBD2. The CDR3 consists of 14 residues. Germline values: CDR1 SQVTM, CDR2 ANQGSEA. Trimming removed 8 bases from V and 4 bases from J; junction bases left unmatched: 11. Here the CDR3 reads CSSRGGGGYNEQFF. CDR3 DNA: TGCAGCTCCCGGGGTGGCGGGGGATACAATGAGCAGTTCTTC.

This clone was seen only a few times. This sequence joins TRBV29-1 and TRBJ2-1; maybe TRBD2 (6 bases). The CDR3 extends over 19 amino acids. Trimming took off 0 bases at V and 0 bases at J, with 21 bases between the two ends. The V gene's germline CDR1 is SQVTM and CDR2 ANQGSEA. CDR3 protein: CSVEDRRAERDSSYNEQFF. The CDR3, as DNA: TGCAGCGTTGAAGATAGGAGGGCCGAGCGAGATTCCTCCTACAATGAGCAGTTCTTC.

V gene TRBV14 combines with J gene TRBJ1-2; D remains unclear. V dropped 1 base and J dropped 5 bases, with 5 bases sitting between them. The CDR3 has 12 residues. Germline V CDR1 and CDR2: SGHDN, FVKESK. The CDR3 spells CASSQVQYGYTF. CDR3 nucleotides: TGTGCCAGCAGCCAAGTTCAGTATGGCTACACCTTC.

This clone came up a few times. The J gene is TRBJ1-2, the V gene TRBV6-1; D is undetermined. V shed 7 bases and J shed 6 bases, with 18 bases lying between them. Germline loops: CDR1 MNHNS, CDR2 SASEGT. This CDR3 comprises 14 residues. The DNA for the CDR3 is TGTGCCAGCAATCCCCGGGGTTCCCTTGATGGCTACACCTTC. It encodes CASNPRGSLDGYTF.

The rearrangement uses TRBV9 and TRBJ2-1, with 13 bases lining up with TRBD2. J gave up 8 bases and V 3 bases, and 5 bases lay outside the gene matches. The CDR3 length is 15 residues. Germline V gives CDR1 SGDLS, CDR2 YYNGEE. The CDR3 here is CASSAGTSGVYEQFF. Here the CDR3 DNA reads TGTGCCAGCAGCGCCGGGACTAGCGGGGTATATGAGCAGTTCTTC.

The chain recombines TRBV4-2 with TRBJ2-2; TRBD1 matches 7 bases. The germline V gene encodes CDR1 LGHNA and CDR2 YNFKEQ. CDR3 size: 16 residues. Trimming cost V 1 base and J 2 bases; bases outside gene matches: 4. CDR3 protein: CASSQVKGANTGELFF. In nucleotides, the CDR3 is TGTGCCAGCAGCCAAGTTAAGGGGGCCAACACCGGGGAGCTGTTTTTT.

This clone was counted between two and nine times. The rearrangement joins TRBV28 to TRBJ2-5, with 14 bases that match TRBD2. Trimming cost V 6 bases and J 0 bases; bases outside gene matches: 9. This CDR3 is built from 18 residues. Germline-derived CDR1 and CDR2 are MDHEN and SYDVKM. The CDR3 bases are TGTGCCAGCAGGACCCCGGGACTAGCGGGGGAATACCAAGAGACCCAGTACTTC. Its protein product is CASRTPGLAGEYQETQYF.

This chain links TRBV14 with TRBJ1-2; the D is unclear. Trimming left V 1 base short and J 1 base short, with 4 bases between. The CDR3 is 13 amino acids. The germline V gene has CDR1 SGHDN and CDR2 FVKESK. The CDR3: CASSQVVNYGYTF. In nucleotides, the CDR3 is TGTGCCAGCAGCCAAGTAGTTAACTATGGCTACACCTTC.

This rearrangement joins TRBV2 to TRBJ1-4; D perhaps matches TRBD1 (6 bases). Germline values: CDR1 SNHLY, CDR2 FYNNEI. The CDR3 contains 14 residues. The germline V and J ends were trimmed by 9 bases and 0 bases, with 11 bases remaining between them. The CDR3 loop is CASKDSPTNEKLFF. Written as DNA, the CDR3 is TGTGCCAGTAAGGACAGTCCAACTAATGAAAAACTGTTTTTT.

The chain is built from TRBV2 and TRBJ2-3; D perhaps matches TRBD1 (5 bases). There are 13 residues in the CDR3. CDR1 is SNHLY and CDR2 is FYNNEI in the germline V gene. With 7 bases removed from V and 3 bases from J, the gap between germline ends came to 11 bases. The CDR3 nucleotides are TGTGCCAGCAAACCAAGGGGTACAGATACGCAGTATTTT. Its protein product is CASKPRGTDTQYF.

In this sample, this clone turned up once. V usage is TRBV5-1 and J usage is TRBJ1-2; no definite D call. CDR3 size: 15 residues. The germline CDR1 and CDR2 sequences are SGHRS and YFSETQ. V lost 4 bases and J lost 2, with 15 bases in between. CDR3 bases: TGCGCCAGCAGCCCTCACCCAGAGGTAAACTATGGCTACACCTTC. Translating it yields CASSPHPEVNYGYTF.

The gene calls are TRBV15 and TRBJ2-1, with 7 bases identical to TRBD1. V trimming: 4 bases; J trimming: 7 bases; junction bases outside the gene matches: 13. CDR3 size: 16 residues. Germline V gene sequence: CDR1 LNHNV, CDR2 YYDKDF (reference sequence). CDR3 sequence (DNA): TGTGCCACCAGCACCCTAACAGGGGAACGGGCAAATGAGCAGTTCTTC. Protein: CATSTLTGERANEQFF.

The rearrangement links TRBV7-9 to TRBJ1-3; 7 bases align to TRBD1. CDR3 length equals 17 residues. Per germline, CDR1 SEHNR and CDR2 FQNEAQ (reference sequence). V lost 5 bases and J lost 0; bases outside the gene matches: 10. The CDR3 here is CASSPRRDSFSGNTIYF. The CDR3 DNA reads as TGTGCCAGCAGCCCGAGGAGGGACAGCTTCTCTGGAAACACCATATATTTT.

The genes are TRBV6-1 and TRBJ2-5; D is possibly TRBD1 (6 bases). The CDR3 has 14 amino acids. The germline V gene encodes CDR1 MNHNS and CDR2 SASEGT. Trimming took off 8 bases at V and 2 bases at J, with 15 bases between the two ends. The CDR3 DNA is TGTGCCAGCTTAGTGAGGGGGAATCAAGAGACCCAGTACTTC. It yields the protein CASLVRGNQETQYF.

CDR3 nucleotide sequence: TGTGCCAGCAGTTTGGGGCAGGGAGGGTCCTACGAGCAGTACTTC. It codes for CASSLGQGGSYEQYF. The chain combines TRBV2 with TRBJ2-7; 7 bases are shared with TRBD2. CDR1 and CDR2 from the germline V gene are SNHLY and FYNNEI. The CDR3 sequence is 15 residues long. J lost 1 base, V lost 5 bases, and 8 bases had no gene match.

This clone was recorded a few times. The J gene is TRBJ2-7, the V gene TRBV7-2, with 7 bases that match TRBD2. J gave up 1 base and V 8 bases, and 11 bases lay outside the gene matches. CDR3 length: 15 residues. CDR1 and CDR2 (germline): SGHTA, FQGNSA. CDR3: CASVSPGRASYEQYF. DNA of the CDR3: TGTGCCAGCGTGAGCCCTGGGAGGGCTTCCTACGAGCAGTACTTC.

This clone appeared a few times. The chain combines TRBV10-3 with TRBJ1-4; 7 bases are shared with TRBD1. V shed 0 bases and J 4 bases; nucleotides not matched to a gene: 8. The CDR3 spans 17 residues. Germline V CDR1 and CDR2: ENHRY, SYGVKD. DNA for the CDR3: TGTGCCATCAGTGAGTCGAACGACAGGGTCAATAATGAAAAACTGTTTTTT. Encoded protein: CAISESNDRVNNEKLFF.

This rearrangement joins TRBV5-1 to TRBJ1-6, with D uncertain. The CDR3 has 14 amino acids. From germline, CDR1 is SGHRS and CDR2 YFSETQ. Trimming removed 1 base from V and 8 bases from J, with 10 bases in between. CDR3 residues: CASSLFEGDSPLHF. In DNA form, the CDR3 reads TGCGCCAGCAGCTTGTTCGAGGGAGATTCACCCCTCCACTTT. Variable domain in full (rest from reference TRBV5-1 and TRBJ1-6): KAGVTQTPRYLIKTRGQQVTLSCSPISGHRSVSWYQQTPGQGLQFLFEYFSETQRNKGNFPGRFSGRQFSNSRSEMNVSTLELGDSALYLCASSLFEGDSPLHFGNGTRLTVT.

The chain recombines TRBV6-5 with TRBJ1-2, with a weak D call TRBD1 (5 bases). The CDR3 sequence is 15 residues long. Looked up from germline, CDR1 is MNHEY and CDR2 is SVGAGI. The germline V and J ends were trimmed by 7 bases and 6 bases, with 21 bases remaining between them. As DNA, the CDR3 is TGTGCCAGCACCCCCCAGGGTAGAGGTCTGAATGGCTACACCTTC. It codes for CASTPQGRGLNGYTF.